The present T cell receptor (beta chain) was sequenced within a study of shared clonotypes between healthy human individuals. Clones were read by immunoSEQ multiplex PCR, and TCRdb kept only the in-frame ones, dropping some. The sample yields around 940,000 clones, 76% seen once. This TCR was recovered from a man younger than 35 in good health. Material for sequencing was memory CD4+ T cells sorted from blood. Subset of the sample: CD45RA-negative fraction.

The CDR3 sequence: CASSTQGGAVIQYF. The CDR3 DNA is TGTGCCAGCAGCACCCAGGGAGGGGCCGTGATCCAGTACTTC. V usage is TRBV9 and J usage is TRBJ2-5; 7 bases are shared with TRBD2. Germline V CDR1 and CDR2: SGDLS, YYNGEE. The CDR3 covers 14 residues. Losses at the gene ends were 4 bases for V and 10 bases for J; bases not matched to a gene: 13.